The rows below give T cell receptor beta chains drawn from one sample of a study of beta chain features in type 1 diabetes. Here immunoSEQ multiplex PCR was the method, and the copy in TCRdb shows in-frame clones only, minus some. The sample shows about 52,000 clones, roughly 39% of them seen only once. Sequenced: Tregs from blood. Receptors originate from a young man with type 1 diabetes. Each CDR3 is given with its conserved first and last residue.

v_call cdr3_aa
TRBV4-1 CASSQGGGLAAGGGTDTQYF
TRBV6-5 CASSSGVKAGGYTF
TRBV5-1 CASSLGGGPEWYF
TRBV29-1 CSVAGPRGSTGELFF
TRBV19 CASETGGASEKLFF
TRBV5-1 CASSLVLAGADEQFF
TRBV4-3 CASSQDFQATSGRAQFF
TRBV29-1 CSVEVGYAGKLFF
TRBV28 CASSLSTGAGTGELFF
TRBV28 CASRDSTGGLKPQHF
TRBV7-2 CASSFQGALYNEQFF
TRBV29-1 CSVRTGRAAGELFF
TRBV6-5 CASSFTLFWNTEAFF
TRBV4-3 CASSRLGQQRSGANVLTF
TRBV7-2 CASSLNRGTEAFF
TRBV25-1 CASKASGSLDKQFF
TRBV29-1 CSVVPGGTEAFF
TRBV5-6 CASSLISAGSQETQYF
TRBV7-3 CASSLKDRWNSPLHF
TRBV28 CASSISGRAGVTQYF
TRBV28 CASSQPGTSGKYEQFF
TRBV4-3 CASSPRGRENSPLHF
TRBV5-1 CASSLDVGQGEAFF
TRBV10-3 CAISPGQGASEQFF
TRBV5-1 CASSLSGTGSGYGYTF
TRBV7-2 CASSLPGLAGGQAFF
TRBV5-1 CASSLQGPSTEAFF
TRBV28 CASKRRQGEPSGANVLTF
TRBV27 CASSPPGVGNTGELFF
TRBV2 CASRGTGGIGELFF
TRBV14 CASSQTGTDTQYF
TRBV4-3 CASSQGSRSPQETQYF
TRBV28 CASSYYPDRGGYEQYF
TRBV5-1 CASSRTSDSYEQYF
TRBV7-2 CASSLRPGGGSEAFF
TRBV2 CASIQQSYRGGTGYTF
TRBV28 CASYRDKPYEQYF
TRBV7-2 CASSSPYNEGTQYF
TRBV9 CASSTRTGGAQETQYF
TRBV20-1 CSASLQETQYF
TRBV6-5 CASSYESNTGELFF
TRBV4-2 CASSQDRKANEKLFF